This T cell receptor (beta chain) was documented in a study of identical twins. TCRdb recomputed calls from the 5' RACE reads with MiXCR, one row per CDR3 protein. This repertoire shows about 300,000 distinct CDR3 sequences, 12% found once; its top ten account for around 6.9%. Study outcomes and limitations: The presence of invariant MAIT and iNKT cells could partly confound analyses of zero-insertion sequences.

The CDR3 length is 14 residues. The V end lost 1 base, the J end lost 5 bases, and 10 bases lay between the germline ends. Germline values: CDR1 SGDLS, CDR2 YYNGEE. This clonotype was counted only a few times. No antigen is known for it. In addition, the sample was reused for a study of yellow fever vaccine responses in identical twins.

The sequenced sample was CD8+ T cells sorted from blood. The chain links TRBV9 to TRBJ2-1, with D possibly TRBD2 on 6 matching bases. The receptor's source is a woman aged 18-35 years in good health. The CDR3 DNA reads TGTGCCAGCAGCGTACCGGGACTCCACAATGAGCAGTTCTTC. Protein product: CASSVPGLHNEQFF.